The TCR beta chain under discussion was sequenced for a study of regulatory T cells in long-lasting Graves disease. The sample holds many counts of this clonotype. The sample's time point: persistent/refractory GD, antithyroid drugs over 5 years with positive TRAb. From RNA extracted from PBMCs, the TCR library was made. Libraries of TCR beta came from iRepertoire HTBI primers plus Arm-PCR of CDR3 regions. Each CDR3 protein gets one entry after TCRdb re-called the multiplex PCR reads with MiXCR. Of roughly 500,000 distinct CDR3 sequences listed, approximately 23% are singletons. V lost 5 bases, J lost 2 bases, and 9 bases stayed unmatched. Germline values: CDR1 SGHAT, CDR2 FQNNGV. The CDR3 is 16 residues long.

This chain links TRBV11-2 with TRBJ2-7; TRBD2 matches at 10 bases. Sequenced material: peripheral blood mononuclear cells (PBMCs), taken when the disease was refractory, from a patient treated with antithyroid drugs. This clonotype originated in a female donor with Graves disease. The CDR3 loop reads CASSRGLAGVPYEQYF. For the CDR3, the DNA is TGTGCCAGCAGCCGGGGGCTAGCGGGGGTTCCCTACGAGCAGTACTTC.